This TCR beta chain was observed in a study of shared clonotypes between healthy human individuals. Study in general: Three CD4 naive, three CD4 memory, two CD8 naive and one CD8 memory plate were used per donor.

A deep-level run was used for the assay. Each cell subset's genomic DNA was divided evenly among several immunoSEQ plates. This table comes from immunoSEQ multiplex PCR, and its TCRdb copy is limited to in-frame clones, with some not included. This sample yields about 2 million clones, of which over 85% are seen a single time; 0.9% to 1.5% belongs to the top ten. CD8 cells classed as naive were CD45RO-negative and positively selected for CCR7, excluding terminally differentiated effector memory CD45RA+ cells. This CDR3 contains 14 residues. V was pared by 9 bases and J by 2 bases, with 14 bases between. From germline, CDR1 is MNHNS and CDR2 SASEGT.

Sequenced material: naive CD8+ T cells sorted from blood. The chain uses TRBV6-1 and TRBJ2-1; a possible D gene is TRBD1 (6 bases). The clonotype originates from a man between 18 and 35 years old in good health. CDR3 in DNA: TGTGCCAGTACCTACAGGGACCCCTACAATGAGCAGTTCTTC. Translating it yields CASTYRDPYNEQFF.